A selection of T cell receptor beta chains follows, all from one sample in a study of blood T cells in healthy people across ages. Using its own MiXCR run on the 5' RACE reads, TCRdb lists one record per CDR3 protein. Seen here are 600,000 to 850,000 distinct CDR3 sequences, roughly 47% observed once, and the top ten hold 20% to 25%. Sequenced input: blood. The receptors were sampled from a woman aged 55-70 years in good health. The CDR3 runs from the conserved cysteine through the conserved F or W. D genes are given only for firm matches. Only part of the rows carry a size: once, few, many, or a class if the clone is expanded.

>15|-|-|TRBV9|TRBJ2-7
CASSVGSGASYEQYF
TGTGCCAGCAGCGTAGGGTCGGGGGCCTCCTACGAGCAGTACTTC
>17|TRBD2|-|TRBV10-3|TRBJ2-3
CAIRPGLAGDQKDTQYF
TGTGCCATCAGGCCGGGACTAGCGGGGGACCAGAAAGATACGCAGTATTTT
>18|TRBD1|-|TRBV9|TRBJ2-3
CASSVVGDRVVVADTQYF
TGTGCCAGCAGCGTAGTAGGAGACAGGGTAGTAGTAGCAGATACGCAGTATTTT
>14|-|-|TRBV30|TRBJ2-3
CAWSVQGGTDTQYF
TGTGCCTGGAGTGTACAAGGGGGCACAGATACGCAGTATTTT
>15|-|-|TRBV7-2|TRBJ1-1
CASSASQGTNTEAFF
TGTGCCAGCAGCGCTTCCCAGGGGACGAACACTGAAGCTTTCTTT
>16|TRBD2|-|TRBV6-2/TRBV6-3|TRBJ2-2
CASRRWTSGNTGELFF
TGTGCCAGCAGGCGATGGACTAGCGGGAACACCGGGGAGCTGTTTTTT
>12|TRBD1|-|TRBV20-1|TRBJ1-1
CSASGTGVEAFF
TGCAGTGCTAGCGGGACAGGGGTTGAAGCTTTCTTT
>10|-|once|TRBV29-1|TRBJ2-3
CSVFENTQYF
TGCAGCGTTTTCGAAAATACGCAGTATTTT
>15|-|-|TRBV20-1|TRBJ2-3
CSARGTPRSTDTQYF
TGCAGTGCTAGGGGCACTCCGAGGAGCACAGATACGCAGTATTTT
>15|TRBD2|few|TRBV20-1|TRBJ2-4
CSAPIRLAGENIQYF
TGCAGTGCTCCAATTCGACTAGCGGGGGAAAACATTCAGTACTTC
>16|TRBD1|-|TRBV24-1|TRBJ1-1
CATSDHGQGGGTEAFF
TGTGCCACCAGTGATCACGGACAGGGCGGGGGCACTGAAGCTTTCTTT
>14|-|-|TRBV6-1|TRBJ2-7
CASSEGTGSYEQYF
TGTGCCAGCAGTGAAGGAACAGGGTCCTACGAGCAGTACTTC
>15|TRBD2|-|TRBV20-1|TRBJ2-7
CSARGSAGVFHEQYF
TGCAGTGCTAGGGGGTCAGCGGGAGTTTTCCACGAGCAGTACTTC
>15|TRBD1|-|TRBV4-1|TRBJ1-2
CASSQGGQGVGGYTF
TGCGCCAGCAGCCAAGGCGGACAGGGGGTTGGTGGCTACACCTTC
>13|-|-|TRBV6-5|TRBJ2-5
CARPRGRGGTQYF
TGTGCCAGACCGAGGGGCCGCGGAGGGACCCAGTACTTC
>15|TRBD2|few|TRBV20-1|TRBJ2-5
CSAPPLAGGPGAQYF
TGCAGTGCTCCTCCTCTAGCGGGAGGGCCTGGGGCCCAGTACTTC
>17|TRBD2|few|TRBV20-1|TRBJ2-1
CSAKTSGRASSLNEQFF
TGCAGTGCTAAGACTAGCGGGAGGGCCAGCTCTTTAAATGAGCAGTTCTTC
>16|TRBD2|-|TRBV9|TRBJ2-7
CASSVASGGATYEQYF
TGTGCCAGCAGCGTGGCTAGCGGGGGGGCGACCTACGAGCAGTACTTC
>16|TRBD2|few|TRBV5-1|TRBJ2-3
CASSLTSGGITDTQYF
TGCGCCAGCAGCTTGACTAGCGGGGGGATAACAGATACGCAGTATTTT
>15|TRBD2|-|TRBV7-2|TRBJ2-3
CANSLVAGGQDTQYF
TGTGCCAACAGCTTAGTAGCGGGGGGGCAAGATACGCAGTATTTT
>14|-|many|TRBV10-3|TRBJ2-7
CAISDGRGVYEQYF
TGTGCCATCAGTGACGGCAGGGGTGTGTACGAGCAGTACTTC
>13|-|many|TRBV5-1|TRBJ2-7
CASSPWAGSEQYF
TGCGCCAGCAGCCCTTGGGCAGGGAGCGAGCAGTACTTC
>14|-|many|TRBV9|TRBJ2-7
CASSVELASAEQYF
TGTGCCAGCAGCGTTGAGCTAGCGTCTGCCGAGCAGTACTTC
>15|TRBD1|few|TRBV7-3|TRBJ2-1
CASSSPGTGYEEQFF
TGTGCCAGCAGCTCCCCTGGGACAGGGTACGAAGAGCAGTTCTTC
>16|-|-|TRBV9|TRBJ1-3
CASRPPGQLSGNTIYF
TGTGCCAGCAGACCGCCCGGACAGCTCTCTGGAAACACCATATATTTT
>15|TRBD2|-|TRBV9|TRBJ2-5
CASSDPAGVGETQYF
TGTGCCAGCAGTGACCCAGCGGGGGTGGGGGAGACCCAGTACTTC
>15|-|-|TRBV20-1|TRBJ2-3
CSAKLGKRVGDTQYF
TGCAGTGCTAAGTTGGGGAAAAGAGTTGGAGATACGCAGTATTTT
>16|-|-|TRBV27|TRBJ2-7
CASSPRLDSLTYEQYF
TGTGCCAGCAGTCCGAGACTAGACAGCCTCACCTACGAGCAGTACTTC
>14|-|few|TRBV25-1|TRBJ2-3
CASSEVRDIDTQYF
TGTGCCAGCAGTGAGGTCCGGGACATAGATACGCAGTATTTT
>15|TRBD1|-|TRBV7-3|TRBJ2-5
CASSIRQGPQETQYF
TGTGCCAGCAGCATCCGACAGGGTCCACAAGAGACCCAGTACTTC
>14|TRBD1|-|TRBV18|TRBJ2-5
CASSPPGTEETQYF
TGTGCCAGCTCACCCCCCGGGACAGAAGAGACCCAGTACTTC
>16|TRBD2|-|TRBV11-2|TRBJ2-3
CASSLNRGVRTDTQYF
TGTGCCAGCAGCTTAAACCGGGGGGTGCGCACAGATACGCAGTATTTT
>15|TRBD1|many|TRBV9|TRBJ2-3
CASSREGTGADTQYF
TGTGCCAGCAGCCGTGAAGGGACAGGGGCAGATACGCAGTATTTT
>14|-|-|TRBV5-1|TRBJ1-1
CASSLGDQNTEAFF
TGCGCCAGCAGCTTGGGCGACCAAAACACTGAAGCTTTCTTT
>14|-|few|TRBV2|TRBJ1-5
CASSFGQINQPQHF
TGTGCCAGCTCGTTCGGGCAGATAAATCAGCCCCAGCATTTT
>15|-|-|TRBV15|TRBJ2-1
CATSRDPAGDNEQFF
TGTGCCACCAGCAGAGATCCGGCGGGTGACAATGAGCAGTTCTTC
>12|-|few|TRBV27|TRBJ1-5
CASSSNYQPQHF
TGTGCCAGCAGCTCGAATTATCAGCCCCAGCATTTT
>15|TRBD1|-|TRBV7-2|TRBJ1-5
CASSLEQGGTQPQHF
TGTGCCAGCAGCTTAGAACAGGGGGGTACTCAGCCCCAGCATTTT
>14|-|-|TRBV30|TRBJ1-1
CAWRAGRKNTEAFF
TGTGCCTGGAGGGCGGGACGGAAGAACACTGAAGCTTTCTTT
>13|-|once|TRBV4-3|TRBJ1-4
CASIQEGGEKLFF
TGCGCCAGCATCCAAGAAGGGGGTGAAAAACTGTTTTTT
>16|TRBD2|-|TRBV20-1|TRBJ2-6
CSARPSGASGANVLTF
TGCAGTGCCCGTCCTAGCGGCGCCTCTGGGGCCAACGTCCTGACTTTC
>14|-|once|TRBV15|TRBJ1-4
CASNTDATNEKLFF
TGTGCCTCCAACACGGACGCAACTAATGAAAAACTGTTTTTT
>13|-|-|TRBV9|TRBJ1-1
CASMGVGNTEAFF
TGTGCCAGTATGGGGGTCGGGAACACTGAAGCTTTCTTT
>15|TRBD2|few|TRBV29-1|TRBJ2-5
CSVRGLAGGGETQYF
TGCAGTGTCAGGGGTCTAGCGGGAGGGGGGGAGACCCAGTACTTC
>13|-|-|TRBV7-7|TRBJ2-5
CASSADRLETQYF
TGTGCCAGCAGCGCCGACAGATTAGAGACCCAGTACTTC
>14|TRBD1|-|TRBV28|TRBJ1-2
CASIKATGVYGYTF
TGTGCCAGCATAAAGGCGACAGGGGTCTATGGCTACACCTTC
>12|TRBD2|many|TRBV20-1|TRBJ2-7
CSARGLTYEQYF
TGCAGTGCTAGGGGACTAACCTACGAGCAGTACTTC
>15|TRBD1|-|TRBV27|TRBJ1-2
CASSFMGRGNYGYTF
TGTGCCAGCAGTTTTATGGGCAGGGGGAACTATGGCTACACCTTC
>16|TRBD1|-|TRBV11-3|TRBJ1-4
CASSSHTGGTNEKLFF
TGTGCCAGCAGCTCGCACACAGGGGGCACTAATGAAAAACTGTTTTTT
>15|TRBD2|-|TRBV14|TRBJ2-7
CASSAGLAVPDEQYF
TGTGCCAGCAGCGCGGGACTAGCGGTCCCCGACGAGCAGTACTTC
>14|-|-|TRBV4-1|TRBJ1-4
CASRQGWTNEKLFF
TGCGCCAGCAGACAAGGATGGACAAATGAAAAACTGTTTTTT
>15|TRBD1|few|TRBV7-2|TRBJ2-7
CASSLGFGQGYEQYF
TGTGCCAGCAGCTTAGGTTTTGGACAGGGATACGAGCAGTACTTC
>18|TRBD2|-|TRBV5-1|TRBJ2-7
CASSPSLAGGTISYEQYF
TGCGCCAGCAGCCCATCACTAGCGGGAGGGACCATCTCCTACGAGCAGTACTTC
>14|TRBD1|many|TRBV12-3/TRBV12-4|TRBJ2-1
CASTLGTGGNEQFF
TGTGCCAGCACCCTGGGGACAGGGGGGAATGAGCAGTTCTTC
>17|-|few|TRBV28|TRBJ2-4
CASSSGLGVGSKNIQYF
TGTGCCAGCAGTTCGGGGCTAGGAGTTGGGTCCAAAAACATTCAGTACTTC